This passage covers 19 T cell receptor beta chains from one sample sequenced in a study of CD8+CD57+ T cells in acquired aplastic anemia. Both TCR beta VDJ combination and CDR3 sequence profiling were carried out. Genomic DNA was the template for this profiling. TCRdb called the reads again in MiXCR, with one record for every CDR3 protein. The sample holds some 240,000 distinct CDR3 sequences, about 37% seen once. The sample was sorted CD4+, CD8+, or CD8+CD57+ T cells (not recorded which) from PBMCs. Every receptor here comes from a human donor in good health, serving as a control.

As for this clonotype: A much larger clone differs from this one at a single base, so this may be a read error. The chain has TRBV9 and TRBJ1-1, with no clear D. The V gene's germline CDR1 is SGDLS and CDR2 YYNGEE. The CDR3 is made up of 15 amino acids. V was shortened by 0 bases and J by 4 bases, with 13 bases between the two germline ends. The CDR3 loop reads CASSVAMGRGTEAFF. The CDR3 region has the DNA TGTGCCAGCAGCGTAGCTATGGGTCGGGGCACTGAAGCTTTCTTT.

This clonotype was found a few times. J is TRBJ2-1 and V is TRBV2; TRBD2 matches at 8 bases. Germline CDR1 and CDR2: SNHLY and FYNNEI. With 7 bases clipped from V and 4 bases from J, the junction kept 9 bases outside the gene matches. There are 15 residues in the CDR3. This CDR3 reads CASTPSGRAYNEQFF. CDR3 DNA: TGTGCCAGCACCCCAAGCGGGAGAGCTTACAATGAGCAGTTCTTC.

This clonotype was counted a few times. Being one base from a much bigger clone, this may be a read error. This chain uses TRBV7-9 with TRBJ1-5, with D hard to call. The germline CDR1 and CDR2 sequences are SEHNR and FQNEAQ (reference sequence). The CDR3 spans 14 residues. The CDR3 loop reads CASSSLYSNQPQRF. The CDR3 DNA reads TGTGCCAGCAGCTCCCTCTATAGCAATCAGCCCCAGCGTTTT.

This clonotype was observed many times. This rearrangement joins TRBV15 to TRBJ1-2; 7 nucleotides agree with TRBD1. Germline CDR1 and CDR2: LNHNV and YYDKDF (reference sequence). This CDR3 contains 14 residues. The V segment lost 5 bases and the J segment 2 bases; nucleotides outside the gene matches: 5. The CDR3 loop reads CATSLRQGNYGYTF. DNA for the CDR3: TGTGCCACCAGCTTAAGACAGGGCAACTATGGCTACACCTTC. The complete variable domain, with remaining parts taken from reference TRBV15 and TRBJ1-2, reads DAMVIQNPRYQVTQFGKPVTLSCSQTLNHNVMYWYQQKSSQAPKLLFHYYDKDFNNEADTPDNFQSRRPNTSFCFLDIRSPGLGDTAMYLCATSLRQGNYGYTFGSGTRLTVV.

As DNA, the CDR3 is TGTGCCAGCAGCGTAGGAGCGGGGGTCACCTACGAGCAGTACTTC. Protein product: CASSVGAGVTYEQYF. The V gene is TRBV9, the J gene TRBJ2-7; 8 nucleotides align to TRBD2. The CDR3 length is 15 residues. Trimming at V came to 0 bases and at J to 2 bases, leaving 4 bases not matched to a gene. Germline V gives CDR1 SGDLS, CDR2 YYNGEE.

V gene TRBV7-2 combines with J gene TRBJ2-5, with 8 bases fitting TRBD1. Losses at the gene ends were 5 bases for V and 5 bases for J; bases not matched to a gene: 7. Germline V gene lookup returns CDR1 SGHTA and CDR2 FQGNSA. The CDR3 has 14 residues. The CDR3: CASSPTGGYETQYF. CDR3 coding DNA: TGTGCCAGCAGCCCTACAGGGGGTTACGAGACCCAGTACTTC. The whole variable domain, filled in from reference TRBV7-2 and TRBJ2-5, reads GAGVSQSPSNKVTEKGKDVELRCDPISGHTALYWYRQSLGQGLEFLIYFQGNSAPDKSGLPSDRFSAERTGGSVSTLTIQRTQQEDSAVYLCASSPTGGYETQYFGPGTRLLVL.

This clonotype was seen ten or more times. V is TRBV30 and J is TRBJ1-2; D unresolved. Trimming left V 0 bases short and J 0 bases short, with 5 bases between. The CDR3 is 13 residues long. Germline V CDR1 and CDR2: GTSNPN, SVGIG (reference sequence). The CDR3 coding sequence is TGTGCCTGGAGTGTAGAGGCTAACTATGGCTACACCTTC. Amino acids: CAWSVEANYGYTF.

Ten or more counts support this clonotype. The chain couples TRBV7-2 to TRBJ2-7; D might be TRBD2 (6 bases). This CDR3 spans 14 amino acids. Germline V gene data show CDR1 as SGHTA and CDR2 as FQGNSA. V was trimmed by 5 bases and J by 3 bases, leaving 14 bases between them. The CDR3: CASSPGGARYEQYF. Here the CDR3 DNA reads TGTGCCAGCAGCCCTGGCGGGGCGCGCTACGAGCAGTACTTC. The full variable domain, completed using reference TRBV7-2 and TRBJ2-7, is GAGVSQSPSNKVTEKGKDVELRCDPISGHTALYWYRQSLGQGLEFLIYFQGNSAPDKSGLPSDRFSAERTGGSVSTLTIQRTQQEDSAVYLCASSPGGARYEQYFGPGTRLTVT.

The chain joins TRBV10-3 to TRBJ2-5, with 9 bases that match TRBD2. CDR1 ENHRY and CDR2 SYGVKD come from the germline V gene. Germline trimming cut 1 base from V and 1 base from J; bases unmatched to any gene: 4. There are 16 residues in the CDR3. Here the CDR3 DNA reads TGTGCCATCAGTGAGTACGCGGGGGGGGTCCAAGAGACCCAGTACTTC. It yields the protein CAISEYAGGVQETQYF.

The rearrangement joins TRBV7-9 to TRBJ1-1; maybe TRBD1 (5 bases). This CDR3 is 14 amino acids long. V lost 5 bases to trimming and J lost 2 bases, with 12 bases between them. Germline V lookup: CDR1 SEHNR, CDR2 FQNEAQ (reference sequence). In nucleotides, the CDR3 is TGTGCCAGCAGCCCCGACAGCGTCAACACTGAAGCTTTCTTT. This sequence encodes CASSPDSVNTEAFF.

Remarks on this clonotype: An end of the junction differs from the germline gene, which may be a read error. V and J are TRBV19 and TRBJ1-6, with 9 bases matching TRBD1. CDR1 LNHDA and CDR2 SQIVND come from the germline V gene (reference sequence). The CDR3 has 14 residues. The CDR3 is CAGTGTGFRSPLHF. The CDR3 DNA reads TGTGCCGGTACCGGGACAGGGTTCCGCTCACCCCTTCACTTT.

There are a few counts of this clonotype. The chain couples TRBV3-1 to TRBJ2-1; 9 positions agree with TRBD2. The CDR3 consists of 12 residues. Germline loops: CDR1 LGHDT, CDR2 YNNKEL (reference sequence). V gave up 3 bases and J gave up 13 bases; unmatched junction bases: 4. The chain's CDR3 is CASSQLAGHQFF. The CDR3 coding sequence is TGTGCCAGCAGCCAGCTAGCGGGACACCAGTTCTTC.

The table lists this clonotype with many counts. V usage is TRBV2 and J usage is TRBJ2-1; D may be TRBD2 (5 bases). The length of the CDR3 is 15 residues. V lost 3 bases and J lost 4, with 13 bases in between. The germline V gene has CDR1 SNHLY and CDR2 FYNNEI. The CDR3 is CASSDRSGGYNEQFF. CDR3 in DNA: TGTGCCAGCAGTGATCGGTCAGGCGGGTACAATGAGCAGTTCTTC. Filled out from reference TRBV2 and TRBJ2-1, the complete variable domain reads EPEVTQTPSHQVTQMGQEVILRCVPISNHLYFYWYRQILGQKVEFLVSFYNNEISEKSEIFDDQFSVERPDGSNFTLKIRSTKLEDSAMYFCASSDRSGGYNEQFFGPGTRLTVL.

The chain employs TRBV11-2 and TRBJ2-3; TRBD2 is a possible D gene (5 bases). The V gene's germline CDR1 is SGHAT and CDR2 FQNNGV. CDR3 length: 15 amino acids. V lost 6 bases, J lost 4 bases, and 17 bases lay in between. CDR3 DNA sequence: TGTGCCAGCAGTCATCCACCGGGGATGGCAGATACGCAGTATTTT. Translating gives CASSHPPGMADTQYF. Full variable domain (missing parts from reference TRBV11-2 and TRBJ2-3): EAGVAQSPRYKIIEKRQSVAFWCNPISGHATLYWYQQILGQGPKLLIQFQNNGVVDDSQLPKDRFSAERLKGVDSTLKIQPAKLEDSAVYLCASSHPPGMADTQYFGPGTRLTVL.

This clonotype was picked up many times. This CDR3 reads CASSVVGLSEQFF. In DNA form, the CDR3 reads TGTGCCAGCAGCGTAGTCGGACTTTCCGAGCAGTTCTTC. The chain recombines TRBV9 with TRBJ2-1, with D tentatively TRBD2 (5 bases). Germline V gene sequence: CDR1 SGDLS, CDR2 YYNGEE. The CDR3 is 13 amino acids. The ends were cut back, 0 bases at V and 10 bases at J, with 11 bases in the middle.

The sample holds many counts of this clonotype. V usage is TRBV20-1 and J usage is TRBJ2-5; no definite D call. Trimming removed 6 bases from V and 3 bases from J, with 5 bases in between. CDR1 is DFQATT, CDR2 SNEGSKA, per germline (reference sequence). The CDR3 has 10 amino acids. The CDR3 sequence: CSARKETQYF. The CDR3 DNA reads TGCAGTGCCCGTAAAGAGACCCAGTACTTC.

Worth noting for this clonotype: With a much larger clone just one base away, this may be a read error. The CDR3 nucleotides read TGCAGTGCTAGAGGGGACAATGAGCAGCTCTTC. Its translation is CSARGDNEQLF. This chain joins TRBV20-1 and TRBJ2-1; possible D gene TRBD1, 6 bases. From germline, CDR1 is DFQATT and CDR2 SNEGSKA (reference sequence). This CDR3 has 11 residues.

This clonotype occurred many times. The junction departs from germline at one end; a sequencing error may be responsible. V is TRBV7-9 and J is TRBJ2-5; D gene unclear. The CDR3 consists of 12 residues. Looked up from germline, CDR1 is SEHNR and CDR2 is FQNEAQ (reference sequence). As DNA, the CDR3 is TGCGCCAGCAGCTTGGCTGGGGAGACCCAGTACTTC. Its translation is CASSLAGETQYF. The variable domain in full, with the rest retrieved from reference TRBV7-9 and TRBJ2-5, is DTGVSQNPRHKITKRGQNVTFRCDPISEHNRLYWYRQTLGQGPEFLTYFQNEAQLEKSRLLSDRFSAERPKGSFSTLEIQRTEQGDSAMYLCASSLAGETQYFGPGTRLLVL.

Turning to this clonotype: This may come from a read error, since a much larger clone is one base off. The rearrangement uses TRBV5-1 and TRBJ2-7; the match to TRBD1 covers 11 bases. The germline V gene has CDR1 SGHRS and CDR2 YFSETQ. CDR3 length: 15 amino acids. The CDR3 loop reads CASNLVGQGGHEQYF. CDR3 bases: TGCGCCAGCAACTTGGTGGGACAGGGGGGCCACGAGCAGTACTTC.